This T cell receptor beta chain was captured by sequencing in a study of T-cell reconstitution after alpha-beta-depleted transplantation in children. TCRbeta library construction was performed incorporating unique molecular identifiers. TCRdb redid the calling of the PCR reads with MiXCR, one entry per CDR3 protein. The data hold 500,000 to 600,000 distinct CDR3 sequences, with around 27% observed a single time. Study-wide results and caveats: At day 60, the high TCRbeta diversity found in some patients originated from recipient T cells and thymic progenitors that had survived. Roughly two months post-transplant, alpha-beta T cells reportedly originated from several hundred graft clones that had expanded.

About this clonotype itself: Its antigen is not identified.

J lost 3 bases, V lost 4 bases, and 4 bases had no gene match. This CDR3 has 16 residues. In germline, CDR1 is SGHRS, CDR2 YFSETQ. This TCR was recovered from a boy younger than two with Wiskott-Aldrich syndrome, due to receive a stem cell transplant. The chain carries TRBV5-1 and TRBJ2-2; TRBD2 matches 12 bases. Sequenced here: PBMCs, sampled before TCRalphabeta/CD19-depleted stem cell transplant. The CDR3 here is CASSTPSGRDTGELFF. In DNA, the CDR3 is TGCGCCAGCAGCACCCCTAGCGGGAGGGACACCGGGGAGCTGTTTTTT.